One and the same sample provided the 20 T cell receptor beta chains below, sequenced in a study of cytotoxic CD8 clonotypes in ibrutinib-treated CLL. Assay: immunoSEQ multiplex PCR; the TCRdb copy retains only in-frame clones and omits some. This table has some 130,000 clones, roughly 88% appearing once. The sequenced sample was PBMCs, obtained after 24 months of ibrutinib treatment. The source of these receptors is a human donor with chronic lymphocytic leukemia.

The chain recombines TRBV28 with TRBJ1-1; the D gene is possibly TRBD1 (5 bases). The CDR3 totals 17 residues. Germline values: CDR1 MDHEN, CDR2 SYDVKM. Trimming pared 3 bases from V and 1 base from J, leaving 18 bases between. This CDR3 is CASSFGRGSLKNTEAFF. The CDR3 coding sequence is TGTGCCAGCAGTTTCGGGCGGGGCTCTCTTAAGAACACTGAAGCTTTCTTT.

This chain uses TRBV28 with TRBJ2-7; 11 bases match TRBD2. V lost 3 bases and J lost 4; bases outside the gene matches: 5. There are 15 residues in the CDR3. Per germline, CDR1 MDHEN and CDR2 SYDVKM. CDR3 loop: CASSFRTSGSYEQYF. CDR3 in DNA: TGTGCCAGCAGTTTTAGGACTAGCGGGTCTTACGAGCAGTACTTC.

The CDR3 loop reads CASSLGGSGNTIYF. The CDR3 bases are TGTGCCAGTAGCCTGGGGGGCTCTGGAAACACCATATATTTT. The chain recombines TRBV27 with TRBJ1-3; D possibly corresponds to TRBD1 (5 bases). The CDR3 runs to 14 residues. V was cut by 9 bases and J by 0 bases, with 12 bases left in between. Germline CDR1 and CDR2: MNHEY and SMNVEV (reference sequence).

The chain combines TRBV18 with TRBJ1-2; D is unclear. The CDR3 spans 13 residues. V gave up 6 bases and J gave up 3 bases, with 11 bases separating them. The germline V gene encodes CDR1 KGHSH and CDR2 LQKENI. The CDR3 here is CASSGPEYYGYTF. The CDR3 DNA sequence: TGTGCCAGCTCCGGGCCCGAATACTATGGCTACACCTTC.

The chain combines TRBV6-1 with TRBJ1-6; D may be TRBD1 (5 bases). CDR3 length: 17 residues. Per germline, CDR1 MNHNS and CDR2 SASEGT. V lost 0 bases and J 1 base, leaving 10 bases between the germline ends. The CDR3: CASSEAEGKSYNSPLHF. The DNA for the CDR3 is TGTGCCAGCAGTGAAGCCGAGGGGAAGTCCTATAATTCACCCCTCCACTTT.

The chain has TRBV29-1 and TRBJ1-2; a possible D gene is TRBD1 (5 bases). Trimming stripped 3 bases from V and 6 bases from J, with 23 bases between. CDR1 and CDR2 from the germline V gene are SQVTM and ANQGSEA. The CDR3 is 16 residues long. The CDR3: CSVDRGGLQSPNGYTF. DNA for the CDR3: TGCAGCGTTGATCGGGGGGGACTCCAGAGTCCCAATGGCTACACCTTC.

This chain joins TRBV6-1 and TRBJ2-2, with a tentative D call TRBD1 (5 bases). The CDR3 has 13 residues. The V gene's germline CDR1 is MNHNS and CDR2 SASEGT. The V end lost 3 bases, the J end lost 6 bases, and 8 bases lay between the germline ends. As DNA, the CDR3 is TGTGCCAGCAGTGAGGCAGGGTCCGGGGAGCTGTTTTTT. Its translation: CASSEAGSGELFF.

The gene calls are TRBV6-1 and TRBJ1-3; no reliable D call. The germline V and J ends were trimmed by 3 bases and 0 bases, with 9 bases remaining between them. The germline CDR1 and CDR2 sequences are MNHNS and SASEGT. CDR3 length equals 15 residues. CDR3 residues: CASSENLDSGNTIYF. CDR3 in DNA: TGTGCCAGCAGTGAGAATTTGGACTCTGGAAACACCATATATTTT.

The rearrangement links TRBV6-6 to TRBJ2-1; 13 nucleotides agree with TRBD2. Germline V lookup: CDR1 MNHNY, CDR2 SVGAGI (reference sequence). Unmatched junction bases numbered 9, after V lost 6 bases and J lost 10 bases. The CDR3 is 15 amino acids. CDR3 sequence reads: CASRGGLAGDGEQFF. CDR3 coding DNA: TGTGCCAGCAGGGGTGGACTAGCGGGGGATGGGGAGCAGTTCTTC.

In its sample, this clone was seen once. The rearrangement joins TRBV11-1 to TRBJ2-7, with D perhaps given as TRBD1 or TRBD2 (6 bases each). CDR1 SGHAT and CDR2 FQDESV come from the germline V gene (reference sequence). The CDR3 covers 15 residues. Trimming shortened V by 2 bases and J by 4 bases, and 15 bases separated the two germline ends. In DNA, the CDR3 is TGTGCCAGCAGCTTAAGGTCGGGGGCCCCTTACGAGCAGTACTTC. Protein product: CASSLRSGAPYEQYF. Together with reference TRBV11-1 and TRBJ2-7, the CDR3 gives the full variable domain: EAEVAQSPRYKITEKSQAVAFWCDPISGHATLYWYRQILGQGPELLVQFQDESVVDDSQLPKDRFSAERLKGVDSTLKIQPAELGDSAMYLCASSLRSGAPYEQYFGPGTRLTVT.

The chain is built from TRBV5-4 and TRBJ2-7; D might be TRBD1 or TRBD2, each matching 6 bases. The germline V gene has CDR1 SGHNT and CDR2 YYREEE (reference sequence). The CDR3 extends over 14 amino acids. The germline V and J ends were trimmed by 3 bases and 2 bases, with 12 bases remaining between them. CDR3 coding DNA: TGTGCCAGCAGCTCAGGGGACTCCACCTACGAGCAGTACTTC. It codes for CASSSGDSTYEQYF.

The chain carries TRBV28 and TRBJ2-1; 10 nucleotides align to TRBD2. The ends lost 6 bases at V and 7 bases at J; junction bases unmatched: 9. The V gene's germline CDR1 is MDHEN and CDR2 SYDVKM. The CDR3 contains 15 residues. This chain's CDR3 is CASSPGGTSANEQFF. CDR3 DNA sequence: TGTGCCAGCAGCCCCGGAGGGACTAGCGCAAATGAGCAGTTCTTC.

The chain joins TRBV7-9 to TRBJ2-1, with TRBD2 as a possible D gene (5 bases). Per germline, CDR1 SEHNR and CDR2 FQNEAQ (reference sequence). The CDR3 spans 17 residues. V lost 1 base and J lost 6, with 19 bases in between. The CDR3 protein is CASSLEMRAAQTNEQFF. The CDR3 DNA reads as TGTGCCAGCAGCTTAGAAATGAGGGCGGCGCAAACCAATGAGCAGTTCTTC.

The chain combines TRBV5-6 with TRBJ2-3; 7 bases are a match to TRBD2. CDR1 SGHDT and CDR2 YYEEEE come from the germline V gene. The CDR3 spans 16 residues. V lost 3 bases and J lost 5; bases outside the gene matches: 12. The CDR3 region has the DNA TGTGCCAGCAGCTATACGACTAGCCTCGATCGAGATACGCAGTATTTT. Translated, it gives CASSYTTSLDRDTQYF.

This clone was picked up a small number of times. V and J are TRBV5-1 and TRBJ1-2; D unresolved. The CDR3 loop spans 14 amino acids. Trimming took 3 bases from V and 2 from J, leaving 11 bases between them. The germline gives CDR1 SGHRS, CDR2 YFSETQ. This CDR3 reads CASSSAAGNYGYTF. The CDR3 DNA is TGCGCCAGCAGCTCTGCAGCGGGGAACTATGGCTACACCTTC.

The chain has TRBV19 and TRBJ1-1, with 7 nucleotides matching TRBD1. The germline V gene has CDR1 LNHDA and CDR2 SQIVND (reference sequence). V lost 5 bases to trimming and J lost 5 bases; unmatched junction nucleotides: 5. The CDR3 is 13 amino acids. Written as DNA, the CDR3 is TGTGCCAGTAGTCAGGGGGGTAGGACTGAAGCTTTCTTT. Its protein product is CASSQGGRTEAFF.

V is TRBV7-2 and J is TRBJ1-2; TRBD1 agrees at 8 bases. The length of the CDR3 is 13 residues. V shed 7 bases and J 8 bases; nucleotides not matched to a gene: 9. Germline values: CDR1 SGHTA, CDR2 FQGNSA. CDR3: CASTRQGTRGYTF. CDR3 bases: TGTGCCAGCACCCGACAGGGGACTAGAGGCTACACCTTC.

This chain links TRBV14 with TRBJ1-6; 9 bases are a match to TRBD1. Germline CDR1 reads SGHDN; CDR2 reads FVKESK. This CDR3 is 17 amino acids long. Germline trimming cut 2 bases from V and 10 bases from J; bases unmatched to any gene: 12. The CDR3 loop is CASSQNDPTGGESPLHF. In DNA form, the CDR3 reads TGTGCCAGCAGCCAAAACGACCCCACAGGGGGCGAATCACCCCTCCACTTT.

The genes are TRBV28 and TRBJ1-1, with D perhaps matching TRBD1 (5 bases). CDR3 length: 14 residues. Trimming cost V 3 bases and J 4 bases, with 12 bases left between them. Germline V gene data show CDR1 as MDHEN and CDR2 as SYDVKM. The CDR3 is CASSLQPGGTEAFF. The CDR3 DNA reads as TGTGCCAGCAGTTTGCAACCTGGGGGCACTGAAGCTTTCTTT.

The rearrangement joins TRBV7-2 to TRBJ1-3; 7 nucleotides match TRBD1. Germline CDR1 SGHTA, CDR2 FQGNSA. This CDR3 is 16 amino acids long. V was pared by 3 bases and J by 0 bases, with 5 bases of the junction left unmatched. The CDR3 nucleotides read TGTGCCAGCAGCTTGGACAGGTTTAACTCTGGAAACACCATATATTTT. This gives the protein CASSLDRFNSGNTIYF. Supplemented by reference TRBV7-2 and TRBJ1-3, the full variable domain reads GAGVSQSPSNKVTEKGKDVELRCDPISGHTALYWYRQSLGQGLEFLIYFQGNSAPDKSGLPSDRFSAERTGGSVSTLTIQRTQQEDSAVYLCASSLDRFNSGNTIYFGEGSWLTVV.